The TCR beta chain described here comes from a study of T cell repertoires in cytomegalovirus infection (dated by TCRdb to about 2019). Regarding the research as a whole: Because public TCR beta signatures pointed to carriage of CMV infection together with the matching HLA type, the HLA type of each donor mattered for the analysis. Results the study describes overall, beyond this receptor: The ex vivo response was dominated by HLA-C-restricted CMV-specific TCR beta clonotypes, and the single most frequent clonotype in two of eight donors was supplied by these HLA-C-restricted clonotypes. Carriers of CMV infection plus the relevant HLA type were discriminated by the cumulative frequency of public TCR beta family members in the study cohort and in an independent 352-donor cohort.

TCRdb lists the instrument as Illumina HiSeq 1500. TCRdb handled the public reads itself, with Q25 trimming in fastp and clone calling in MiXCR, and kept productive beta chains. Each CDR3 protein gets just one entry, which takes the most common genes and DNA from the rows behind it. Present in this sample are under 800,000 distinct CDR3 sequences, approximately 24% of which were seen just once. Jointly, the top ten make up around 8% of the sample. A word on this clonotype: Its antigen specificity is not known. Per-nucleotide qualities are absent, and no much larger clonotype sits a single base away.

Trimming takes 6 bases from V and 6 bases from J, and the germline ends sit 8 bases apart. The CDR3 has 12 amino acids, counting the end cysteine and phenylalanine. Just CDR3 DNA is preserved here, 36 bases in frame from base 1. Per the germline V gene, MNHNS is the CDR1 and SASEGT is the CDR2. This clonotype originated in a human donor in good health (CMV status not recorded). Some clones in this sample may be carry-over from other donors' samples. The chain joins TRBV6-1 to TRBJ2-2; the D gene identity is not certain. The sample comprised CD8+ T cells from PBMCs. CDR3 protein: CASSNAAGELFF. The DNA sequence is given as TGTGCCAGCAGCAACGCGGCCGGGGAGCTGTTTTTT.